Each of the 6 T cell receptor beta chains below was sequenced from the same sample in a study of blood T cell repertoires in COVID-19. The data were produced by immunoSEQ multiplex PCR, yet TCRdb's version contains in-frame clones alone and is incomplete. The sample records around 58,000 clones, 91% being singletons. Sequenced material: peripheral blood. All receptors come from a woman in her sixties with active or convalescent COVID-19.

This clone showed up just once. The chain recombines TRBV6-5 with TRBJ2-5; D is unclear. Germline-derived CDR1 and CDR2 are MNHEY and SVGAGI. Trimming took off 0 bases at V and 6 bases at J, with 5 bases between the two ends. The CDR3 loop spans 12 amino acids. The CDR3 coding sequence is TGTGCCAGCAGTTACTCCCGTCAGACCCAGTACTTC. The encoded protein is CASSYSRQTQYF.

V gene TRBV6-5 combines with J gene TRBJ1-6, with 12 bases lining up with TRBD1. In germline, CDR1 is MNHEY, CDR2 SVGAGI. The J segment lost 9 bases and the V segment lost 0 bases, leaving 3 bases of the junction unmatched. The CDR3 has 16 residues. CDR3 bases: TGTGCCAGCAGTTACTCCGGGACAGGGGGCAGTTCACCCCTCCACTTT. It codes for CASSYSGTGGSSPLHF.

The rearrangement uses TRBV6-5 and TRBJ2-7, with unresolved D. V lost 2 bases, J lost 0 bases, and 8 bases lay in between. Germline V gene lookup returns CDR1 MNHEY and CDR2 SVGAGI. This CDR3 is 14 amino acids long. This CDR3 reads CASSYGYSSYEQYF. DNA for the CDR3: TGTGCCAGCAGTTACGGGTACAGCTCCTACGAGCAGTACTTC.

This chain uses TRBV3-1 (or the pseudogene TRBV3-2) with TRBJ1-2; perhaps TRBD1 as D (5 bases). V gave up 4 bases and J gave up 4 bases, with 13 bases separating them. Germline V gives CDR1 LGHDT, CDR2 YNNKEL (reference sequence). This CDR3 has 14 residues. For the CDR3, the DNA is TGTGCCAGCAGCCGTACGGGGGGGGGCTATGGCTACACCTTC. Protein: CASSRTGGGYGYTF.

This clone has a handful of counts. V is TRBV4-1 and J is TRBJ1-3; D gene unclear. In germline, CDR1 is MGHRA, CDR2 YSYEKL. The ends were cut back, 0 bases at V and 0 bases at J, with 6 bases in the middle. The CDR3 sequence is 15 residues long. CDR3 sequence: CASSQDWLSGNTIYF. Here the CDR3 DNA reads TGCGCCAGCAGCCAAGATTGGCTCTCTGGAAACACCATATATTTT.

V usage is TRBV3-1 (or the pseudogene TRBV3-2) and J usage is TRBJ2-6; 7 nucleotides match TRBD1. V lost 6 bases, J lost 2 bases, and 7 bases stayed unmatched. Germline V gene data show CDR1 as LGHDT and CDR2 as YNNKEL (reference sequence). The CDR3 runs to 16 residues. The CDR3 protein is CASRPKGGAGANVLTF. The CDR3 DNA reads TGTGCCAGCAGACCTAAAGGGGGCGCTGGGGCCAACGTCCTGACTTTC.